The 11 T cell receptor beta chains below all came from one sample that was sequenced in a study of blood T cell repertoires in COVID-19. Assay: immunoSEQ multiplex PCR; the TCRdb copy retains only in-frame clones and omits some. The table records 30,000 to 45,000 clones, over 60% of them present only once. The sequenced material came from peripheral blood. The source is a man between 60 and 75 years old with active COVID-19.

As regards this clone: One end of the junction varies from germline; a read error may be responsible. The CDR3: CASSSGLTLHF. As DNA, the CDR3 is TGTGCTAGCAGCTCAGGGTTAACCCTCCACTTT. The chain carries TRBV7-7 and TRBJ1-6; the D gene is possibly TRBD1 (5 bases). The CDR3 spans 11 residues. Germline V gives CDR1 SSHAT, CDR2 FNYEAQ (reference sequence).

The rearrangement links TRBV28 to TRBJ1-6; D remains ambiguous. V was clipped by 2 bases and J by 11 bases, with 13 bases between them. The CDR3 totals 14 residues. Germline CDR1 MDHEN, CDR2 SYDVKM. This CDR3 reads CASSLEGPKTPLHF. The CDR3 DNA sequence: TGTGCCAGCAGTTTAGAGGGCCCTAAGACACCCCTCCACTTT.

The chain employs TRBV19 and TRBJ2-5; maybe TRBD1 (6 bases). This CDR3 spans 13 amino acids. Trimming shortened V by 6 bases and J by 2 bases, and 10 bases separated the two germline ends. Germline V CDR1 and CDR2: LNHDA, SQIVND (reference sequence). As DNA, the CDR3 is TGTGCCAGTAGAACCACAGGGCAAGAGACCCAGTACTTC. It is translated as CASRTTGQETQYF.

The rearrangement uses TRBV2 and TRBJ2-7; 10 bases are shared with TRBD1. The CDR3 is 15 residues long. Germline V gene data show CDR1 as SNHLY and CDR2 as FYNNEI. Losses at the gene ends were 6 bases for V and 1 base for J; bases not matched to a gene: 6. This CDR3 reads CASSVTGGFSYEQYF. CDR3 in DNA: TGTGCCAGCAGCGTGACAGGGGGCTTTTCCTACGAGCAGTACTTC. The full variable domain, completed using reference TRBV2 and TRBJ2-7, is EPEVTQTPSHQVTQMGQEVILRCVPISNHLYFYWYRQILGQKVEFLVSFYNNEISEKSEIFDDQFSVERPDGSNFTLKIRSTKLEDSAMYFCASSVTGGFSYEQYFGPGTRLTVT.

This chain joins TRBV7-9 and TRBJ2-3; 9 nucleotides agree with TRBD2. CDR1 and CDR2 (germline): SEHNR, FQNEAQ (reference sequence). Trimming removed 5 bases from V and 6 bases from J; junction bases left unmatched: 15. The CDR3 covers 17 residues. The CDR3 bases are TGTGCCAGCAGCGCCCCCATAGCGGGGGAGCCGTCGGATACGCAGTATTTT. As protein: CASSAPIAGEPSDTQYF.

The rearrangement uses TRBV12-1 and TRBJ1-2; the D segment call TRBD1 is taken from the table without a DNA check. TRBV12-1 corresponds to a pseudogene. The CDR3 is 16 residues long. CDR3 sequence reads: CASSFGPGQGIYGYTF. The CDR3 region has the DNA TGTGCCAGCAGCTTTGGGCCGGGACAGGGGATCTATGGCTACACCTTC.

V and J are TRBV12-3 or TRBV12-4 and TRBJ1-2; the D is unclear. The CDR3 has 10 amino acids. Between the trimmed V and J ends, which lost 3 bases and 7 bases, there was a span of 3 bases. The CDR3 here is CASSLSGYTF. As DNA, the CDR3 is TGTGCCAGCAGTTTGAGTGGCTACACCTTC.

This chain connects TRBV11-2 to TRBJ2-5; 10 bases fit TRBD1. This CDR3 contains 16 residues. Unmatched junction bases numbered 7, after V lost 0 bases and J lost 6 bases. The V gene's germline CDR1 is SGHAT and CDR2 FQNNGV. The DNA of the CDR3 is TGTGCCAGCAGCTTAGATGCCGGGACAGGGGTACAGACCCAGTACTTC. Encoded protein: CASSLDAGTGVQTQYF. The full variable domain, rest sourced from reference TRBV11-2 and TRBJ2-5, is EAGVAQSPRYKIIEKRQSVAFWCNPISGHATLYWYQQILGQGPKLLIQFQNNGVVDDSQLPKDRFSAERLKGVDSTLKIQPAKLEDSAVYLCASSLDAGTGVQTQYFGPGTRLLVL.

This chain joins TRBV9 and TRBJ1-2; TRBD1 might be the D (6 bases). The CDR3 sequence is 16 residues long. Trimming shortened V by 6 bases and J by 3 bases, and 21 bases separated the two germline ends. Germline V CDR1 and CDR2: SGDLS, YYNGEE. CDR3 nucleotide sequence: TGTGCCAGCACGCAGGAGAGGGGGAGAGTAGACTATGGCTACACCTTC. Its protein product is CASTQERGRVDYGYTF.

Points on this clone: At one end, the junction sequence differs from germline, possibly due to a read error. The chain couples TRBV6-1 to TRBJ1-2; 7 nucleotides match TRBD1. There are 16 residues in the CDR3. Germline CDR1 and CDR2: MNHNS and SASEGT. The CDR3 is CASTEKGTAINYGYTF. The CDR3 DNA reads TGTGCCAGCACTGAAAAAGGGACAGCTATTAACTATGGCTACACCTTC.

This chain links TRBV5-4 with TRBJ2-7, with 7 bases that match TRBD2. CDR1 SGHNT and CDR2 YYREEE come from the germline V gene (reference sequence). CDR3 length: 16 residues. V lost 0 bases, J lost 0 bases, and 6 bases stayed unmatched. CDR3 sequence (DNA): TGTGCCAGCAGCTTGGGGGGGGAGCGGGACTCCTACGAGCAGTACTTC. This codes for CASSLGGERDSYEQYF.